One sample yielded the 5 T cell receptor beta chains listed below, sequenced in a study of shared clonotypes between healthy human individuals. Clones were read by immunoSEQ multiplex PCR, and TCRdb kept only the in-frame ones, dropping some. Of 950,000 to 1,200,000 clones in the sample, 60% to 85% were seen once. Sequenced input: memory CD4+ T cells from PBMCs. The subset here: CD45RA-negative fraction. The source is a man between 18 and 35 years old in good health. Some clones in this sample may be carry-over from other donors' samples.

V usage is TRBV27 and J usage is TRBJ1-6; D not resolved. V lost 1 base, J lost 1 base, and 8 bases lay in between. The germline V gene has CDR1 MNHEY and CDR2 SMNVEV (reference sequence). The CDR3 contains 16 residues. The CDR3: CASSLYESSYNSPLHF. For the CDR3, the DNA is TGTGCCAGCAGTTTATATGAGAGTTCCTATAATTCACCCCTCCACTTT.

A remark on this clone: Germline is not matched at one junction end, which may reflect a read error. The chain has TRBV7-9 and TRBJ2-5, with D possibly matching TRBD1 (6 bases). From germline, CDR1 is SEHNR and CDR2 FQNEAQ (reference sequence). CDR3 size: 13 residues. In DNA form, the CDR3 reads TGTGCCGGGGGCACCCAGCCCCAAGAGACCCGGTACTTC. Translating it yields CAGGTQPQETRYF.

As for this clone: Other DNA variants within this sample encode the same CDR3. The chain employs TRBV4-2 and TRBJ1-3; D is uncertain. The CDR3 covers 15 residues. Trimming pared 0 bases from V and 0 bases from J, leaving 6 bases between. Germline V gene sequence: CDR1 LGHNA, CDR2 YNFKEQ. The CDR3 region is CASSQDLNSGNTIYF. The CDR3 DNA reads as TGTGCCAGCAGCCAAGATCTCAACTCTGGAAACACCATATATTTT.

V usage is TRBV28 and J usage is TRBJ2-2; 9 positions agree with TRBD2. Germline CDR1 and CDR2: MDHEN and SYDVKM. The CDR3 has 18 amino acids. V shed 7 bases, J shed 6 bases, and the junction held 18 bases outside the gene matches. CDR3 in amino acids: CASILTLGGGRASGELFF. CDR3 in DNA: TGTGCCAGCATTCTAACCCTTGGGGGCGGGAGGGCCTCCGGGGAGCTGTTTTTT.

CDR3 in DNA: TGTGCCAGCAGTTTACTAGCGGGGACGAACACAGATACGCAGTATTTT. Translating it yields CASSLLAGTNTDTQYF. The chain has TRBV27 and TRBJ2-3; TRBD2 matches 9 bases. Germline-derived CDR1 and CDR2 are MNHEY and SMNVEV (reference sequence). The CDR3 runs 16 residues. Germline trimming cut 2 bases from V and 2 bases from J; bases unmatched to any gene: 5.